The following is a TCR beta chain sequence with its context. Its target is not known. This specimen belongs to a study of cytomegalovirus exposure and HLA in healthy donors. Germline assignment: CDR1 SGDLS and CDR2 YYNGEE. The CDR3 runs to 16 residues. Between the trimmed V and J ends, which lost 0 bases and 2 bases, there was a span of 14 bases. PCR was performed using 60 Vbeta and 13 Jbeta primers. This table comes from immunoSEQ multiplex PCR, and its TCRdb copy is limited to in-frame clones, with some not included. The sample's table shows about 34,000 clones. For the donor in question, CMV serostatus went unrecorded. Overall study findings and caveats: Follow-up analysis seemed to connect common viral pathogens with several of the most significant clusters identified. CMV antigen specificity was confirmed in vitro for a few CMV-associated chains. The authors considered a cluster of highly shared sequence variants likely to be a sequencing artifact.

The chain is built from TRBV9 and TRBJ2-5; tentatively, D is TRBD1 (8 bases). Sequencing was done on a sample of PBMCs. The receptor's source is a human donor in good health. The CDR3 spells CASSVGTGGGQETQYF. CDR3 nucleotide sequence: TGTGCCAGCAGCGTAGGTACAGGGGGGGGACAAGAGACCCAGTACTTC.